The 20 T cell receptor beta chains given below trace back to one sample, sequenced in a study of blood T cell repertoires in COVID-19. Measured with immunoSEQ multiplex PCR; TCRdb has only the in-frame clones, and not every one. The table shows roughly 350,000 clones, with 88% occurring only once. Sequenced input: peripheral blood. The receptor source for this set is a woman in her 70s with COVID-19, enrolled during active disease.

The V and J genes are TRBV29-1 and TRBJ1-2; possible D gene TRBD1, 5 bases. Trimming cost V 2 bases and J 8 bases, with 12 bases left between them. The CDR3 is 12 residues long. Germline values: CDR1 SQVTM, CDR2 ANQGSEA. The CDR3 protein is CSVERGDGGYTF. For the CDR3, the DNA is TGCAGCGTTGAACGGGGGGACGGAGGCTACACCTTC.

This clone appeared a few times. This sequence joins TRBV12-3 or TRBV12-4 and TRBJ2-5; D unresolved. The V and J ends lost 2 bases and 1 base respectively, with 5 bases between them. The CDR3 contains 13 residues. CDR3 region: CASSLNSQETQYF. The DNA for the CDR3 is TGTGCCAGCAGTTTAAACAGCCAAGAGACCCAGTACTTC.

The V gene is TRBV12-3 or TRBV12-4, the J gene TRBJ1-1; 8 bases are a match to TRBD1. The trim removed 5 bases at V and 5 bases at J, leaving 4 bases unmatched. The CDR3 is 13 residues long. DNA for the CDR3: TGTGCCAGCAGTCCACAGGGGGGAACTGAAGCTTTCTTT. This sequence encodes CASSPQGGTEAFF.

This clone was picked up a small number of times. The CDR3: CASSYLAGGLNEQFF. As DNA, the CDR3 is TGTGCCAGCAGTTACCTGGCGGGGGGCTTAAATGAGCAGTTCTTC. The chain uses TRBV6-5 and TRBJ2-1, with TRBD2 identical over 8 bases. From germline, CDR1 is MNHEY and CDR2 SVGAGI. V dropped 2 bases and J dropped 7; count of bases not matched to a gene: 7. This CDR3 is 15 amino acids long.

The chain has TRBV5-1 and TRBJ2-3, with D unclear. The V end lost 0 bases, the J end lost 7 bases, and 6 bases lay between the germline ends. Germline lookup yields CDR1 SGHRS and CDR2 YFSETQ. This CDR3 comprises 12 residues. The DNA for the CDR3 is TGCGCCAGCAGCTTGGACTGGTATACGCAGTATTTT. It specifies CASSLDWYTQYF. The entire variable domain, with the rest obtained from reference TRBV5-1 and TRBJ2-3, is as follows: KAGVTQTPRYLIKTRGQQVTLSCSPISGHRSVSWYQQTPGQGLQFLFEYFSETQRNKGNFPGRFSGRQFSNSRSEMNVSTLELGDSALYLCASSLDWYTQYFGPGTRLTVL.

V and J are TRBV9 and TRBJ1-1, with TRBD1 matching over 8 bases. This CDR3 has 15 residues. J gave up 1 base and V 4 bases, and 6 bases lay outside the gene matches. Per germline, CDR1 SGDLS and CDR2 YYNGEE. The CDR3 coding sequence is TGTGCCAGCAGCTCAACGGACAGGGCGAACACTGAAGCTTTCTTT. Protein sequence: CASSSTDRANTEAFF.

The genes are TRBV21-1 and TRBJ2-4; no check of the table's D call, TRBD2, against the DNA was made. TRBV21-1 is shown as a pseudogene. This CDR3 is built from 14 residues. The DNA of the CDR3 is TGTGCCAGCAGCAAAAAGGGCGGGCTGGGCATTCAGTACTTC. It is translated as CASSKKGGLGIQYF.

The rearrangement links TRBV30 to TRBJ2-1; D not resolved. The CDR3 runs 12 residues. Per the germline V gene, CDR1 is GTSNPN and CDR2 is SVGIG (reference sequence). V lost 2 bases and J lost 14, with 16 bases in between. The CDR3 sequence is CAWSFLGLREFF. CDR3 coding DNA: TGTGCCTGGAGTTTTTTAGGCTTACGGGAGTTCTTC.

The chain employs TRBV27 and TRBJ1-1; tentative D call: TRBD1 (6 bases). Germline CDR1 MNHEY, CDR2 SMNVEV (reference sequence). The CDR3 totals 11 residues. The V gene lost 7 bases and the J gene lost 10 bases, with 13 bases spanning the gap. CDR3 sequence (DNA): TGTGCCAGCACCGCAGGGGTGAGAGCTTTCTTT. It translates to CASTAGVRAFF.

The chain carries TRBV24-1 and TRBJ2-7; perhaps TRBD1 as D (6 bases). The CDR3 runs to 24 residues. CDR1 and CDR2 (germline): KGHDR, SFDVKD. V lost 3 bases, J lost 3 bases, and 41 bases lay in between. CDR3 DNA: TGTGCCACCAGTGATGGGGAGCTGTGTATTGCCCTTGCCGACCACAGGGTTCCCTTCTACGAGCAGTACTTC. Amino acids: CATSDGELCIALADHRVPFYEQYF.

This chain joins TRBV25-1 and TRBJ2-5; 8 bases agree with TRBD2. Germline V gives CDR1 MGHDK, CDR2 SYGVNS. The CDR3 loop spans 15 amino acids. Trimming took 3 bases from V and 3 from J; bases not matched to a gene: 6. The CDR3 protein is CASSEPGGAEETQYF. The CDR3 DNA is TGTGCCAGCAGTGAGCCCGGGGGGGCGGAAGAGACCCAGTACTTC.

At least ten counts were recorded for this clone. The V and J genes are TRBV23-1 and TRBJ1-1, with D uncertain. TRBV23-1 is an ORF for which the function is uncertain. Deletions cut 4 bases from V and 4 bases from J, with 10 bases between. The CDR3 length is 13 residues. The CDR3 loop reads CASSRIGSTEAFF. The CDR3 bases are TGCGCCAGCAGTCGTATCGGGAGCACTGAAGCTTTCTTT.

J is TRBJ1-6 and V is TRBV7-2; no reliable D call. The V end lost 1 base, the J end lost 6 bases, and 7 bases lay between the germline ends. CDR1 and CDR2 (germline): SGHTA, FQGNSA. The CDR3 has 14 amino acids. The CDR3, as DNA: TGTGCCAGCAGCTTAGAGCCACCTAATTCACCCCTCCACTTT. Amino acids: CASSLEPPNSPLHF. The variable domain in full, completed from reference TRBV7-2 and TRBJ1-6, reads GAGVSQSPSNKVTEKGKDVELRCDPISGHTALYWYRQSLGQGLEFLIYFQGNSAPDKSGLPSDRFSAERTGGSVSTLTIQRTQQEDSAVYLCASSLEPPNSPLHFGNGTRLTVT.

This chain uses TRBV6-2 or TRBV6-3 with TRBJ1-2; 7 bases are a match to TRBD1. CDR3 length: 15 residues. The V segment lost 0 bases and the J segment 3 bases; nucleotides outside the gene matches: 4. Per germline, CDR1 MNHEY and CDR2 SVGEGT. Here the CDR3 reads CASSYSWTGHYGYTF. The CDR3 nucleotides read TGTGCCAGCAGTTACTCTTGGACAGGTCACTATGGCTACACCTTC.

This chain connects TRBV29-1 to TRBJ1-4; perhaps TRBD1 as D (5 bases). The V end lost 6 bases, the J end lost 3 bases, and 14 bases lay between the germline ends. CDR1 is SQVTM and CDR2 is ANQGSEA in the germline V gene. The CDR3 is 14 residues long. The CDR3 loop reads CSVLGGISNEKLFF. Here the CDR3 DNA reads TGCAGCGTCCTTGGGGGGATTTCTAATGAAAAACTGTTTTTT.

The chain links TRBV27 to TRBJ2-7; TRBD2 matches 8 bases. V was pared by 4 bases and J by 4 bases, with 3 bases of the junction left unmatched. Germline V gene sequence: CDR1 MNHEY, CDR2 SMNVEV (reference sequence). The CDR3 length is 13 residues. CDR3 loop: CASSYSGGYEQYF. In nucleotides, the CDR3 is TGTGCCAGCAGTTACAGCGGGGGTTACGAGCAGTACTTC.

This chain joins TRBV27 and TRBJ1-1; tentatively, D is TRBD1 (6 bases). This CDR3 contains 15 residues. Germline CDR1 and CDR2: MNHEY and SMNVEV (reference sequence). Trimming removed 8 bases from V and 2 bases from J, with 18 bases in between. The CDR3 nucleotides are TGTGCCAGCTCCCTGGCAGGGGCGCAAAACACTGAAGCTTTCTTT. As protein: CASSLAGAQNTEAFF.

This chain joins TRBV14 and TRBJ1-3, with 9 nucleotides matching TRBD1. The germline CDR1 and CDR2 sequences are SGHDN and FVKESK. The CDR3 spans 16 residues. The V gene end was trimmed by 4 bases and the J gene end by 2 bases; junction bases not matched to a gene: 6. The chain's CDR3 is CASSLPGQGTGNTIYF. CDR3 DNA sequence: TGTGCCAGCAGCCTGCCGGGACAGGGAACTGGAAACACCATATATTTT. The variable domain in full, completed from reference TRBV14 and TRBJ1-3, reads EAGVTQFPSHSVIEKGQTVTLRCDPISGHDNLYWYRRVMGKEIKFLLHFVKESKQDESGMPNNRFLAERTGGTYSTLKVQPAELEDSGVYFCASSLPGQGTGNTIYFGEGSWLTVV.

V is TRBV14 and J is TRBJ2-1; TRBD2 agrees at 7 bases. V lost 3 bases, J lost 10 bases, and 12 bases stayed unmatched. This CDR3 is built from 15 residues. Germline lookup yields CDR1 SGHDN and CDR2 FVKESK. The CDR3 sequence: CASSHVWGGMGEQFF. In DNA form, the CDR3 reads TGTGCCAGCAGCCATGTTTGGGGAGGGATGGGAGAGCAGTTCTTC.

The chain combines TRBV6-5 with TRBJ1-1; D remains unclear. The germline V gene encodes CDR1 MNHEY and CDR2 SVGAGI. The CDR3 has 14 amino acids. The ends were cut back, 3 bases at V and 0 bases at J, with 8 bases in the middle. The CDR3 DNA sequence: TGTGCCAGCAGTTATAGCAGCTTGAACACTGAAGCTTTCTTT. Protein: CASSYSSLNTEAFF.